This T cell receptor (beta chain) appears in the sequencing data of a study of blood T cell repertoires in COVID-19. TCRdb's copy holds only in-frame clones and misses some; the assay was immunoSEQ multiplex PCR. In the table there are about 370,000 clones, about 89% of which are singletons. Trimming cost V 4 bases and J 3 bases, with 11 bases left between them. Germline V gives CDR1 SGHNT, CDR2 YYREEE (reference sequence). The CDR3 extends over 13 amino acids. The rearrangement uses TRBV5-4 and TRBJ2-7, with TRBD1 as a possible D gene (6 bases). The receptor comes from a woman younger than 45 with COVID-19, enrolled during active disease. Sequenced input: peripheral blood. The CDR3 nucleotides read TGTGCCAGCAGCCCCCAGGGGAACTACGAGCAGTACTTC. Translating gives CASSPQGNYEQYF.